Below are 8 T cell receptor beta chains sequenced from a single sample in a study of T-cell memory formation after mild COVID-19. Via MiXCR, TCRdb re-called the 5' RACE reads, giving one row per CDR3 protein. This sample has roughly 220,000 distinct CDR3 sequences, with just over 9.5% found just once. What was sequenced was PBMCs or a T cell subset sorted from them (not recorded which). The receptors come from a man aged 18 to 35 who had mild COVID-19 (a few samples of this study predate the infection). Cell type and time point are not known.

This clonotype was found a few times. The rearrangement links TRBV4-3 to TRBJ2-6; D not resolved. Trimming stripped 0 bases from V and 0 bases from J, with 9 bases between. The CDR3 runs 17 residues. Germline CDR1 is LGHNA and CDR2 is YSLEER. Here the CDR3 reads CASSQDWGFSGANVLTF. The CDR3 DNA follows: TGCGCCAGCAGCCAAGATTGGGGTTTCTCTGGGGCCAACGTCCTGACTTTC.

This clonotype has at least ten counts. The genes are TRBV5-1 and TRBJ2-1; 7 nucleotides match TRBD2. Losses at the gene ends were 2 bases for V and 4 bases for J; bases not matched to a gene: 9. CDR3 length: 16 residues. The germline V gene encodes CDR1 SGHRS and CDR2 YFSETQ. The CDR3 nucleotides read TGCGCCAGCAGCTTTGGAAGCGGGGCCAGTTACAATGAGCAGTTCTTC. As protein: CASSFGSGASYNEQFF.

This clonotype showed up just a few times. The chain is built from TRBV20-1 and TRBJ2-7, with TRBD1 matching over 11 bases. The V and J ends lost 6 bases and 2 bases, in that order; junction bases with no gene match: 6. This CDR3 spans 14 amino acids. Germline V gives CDR1 DFQATT, CDR2 SNEGSKA (reference sequence). The CDR3, as DNA: TGCAGTGCGGGCGGGGACAGGGGGACCTACGAGCAGTACTTC. It codes for CSAGGDRGTYEQYF.

The rearrangement uses TRBV5-4 and TRBJ2-3; 9 bases match TRBD2. Germline V gene sequence: CDR1 SGHNT, CDR2 YYREEE (reference sequence). J was trimmed by 4 bases and V by 5 bases; bases with no gene match: 17. The CDR3 spans 18 residues. Written as DNA, the CDR3 is TGTGCCAGCAGTCCTTTGGTGGCTAGCGGGACCGGGCCAGATACGCAGTATTTT. Residues: CASSPLVASGTGPDTQYF.

This clonotype was picked up a small number of times. V and J are TRBV9 and TRBJ2-5; 7 positions agree with TRBD1. The CDR3 consists of 16 residues. Per the germline V gene, CDR1 is SGDLS and CDR2 is YYNGEE. Trimming cost V 0 bases and J 5 bases; bases outside gene matches: 10. CDR3 sequence reads: CASSVGGQNNGETQYF. The CDR3 DNA reads as TGTGCCAGCAGCGTAGGGGGACAGAATAATGGGGAGACCCAGTACTTC.

The chain recombines TRBV4-1 with TRBJ2-5; 10 bases fit TRBD2. V shed 5 bases and J 5 bases; nucleotides not matched to a gene: 8. The CDR3 sequence is 15 residues long. Germline CDR1 reads MGHRA; CDR2 reads YSYEKL. Here the CDR3 DNA reads TGCGCCAGCAGCTCAAGCGGGGGGGCCGGTGAGACCCAGTACTTC. Amino acids: CASSSSGGAGETQYF.

The chain couples TRBV5-1 to TRBJ2-3; D not resolved. The V and J ends lost 4 bases and 1 base respectively, with 13 bases between them. The CDR3 sequence is 15 residues long. Germline CDR1 and CDR2: SGHRS and YFSETQ. Written as DNA, the CDR3 is TGCGCCAGCAGCCCTCTGGAAGCCCGCACAGATACGCAGTATTTT. Its translation: CASSPLEARTDTQYF.

This clonotype was seen repeatedly, ten times or more. The V and J genes are TRBV29-1 and TRBJ2-7; D is unresolved. The CDR3 covers 14 residues. V lost 5 bases and J lost 2, with 16 bases in between. Germline V CDR1 and CDR2: SQVTM, ANQGSEA. The chain's CDR3 is CSVSKEVHPYEQYF. The CDR3 DNA reads TGCAGCGTTTCGAAAGAGGTCCACCCCTACGAGCAGTACTTC.